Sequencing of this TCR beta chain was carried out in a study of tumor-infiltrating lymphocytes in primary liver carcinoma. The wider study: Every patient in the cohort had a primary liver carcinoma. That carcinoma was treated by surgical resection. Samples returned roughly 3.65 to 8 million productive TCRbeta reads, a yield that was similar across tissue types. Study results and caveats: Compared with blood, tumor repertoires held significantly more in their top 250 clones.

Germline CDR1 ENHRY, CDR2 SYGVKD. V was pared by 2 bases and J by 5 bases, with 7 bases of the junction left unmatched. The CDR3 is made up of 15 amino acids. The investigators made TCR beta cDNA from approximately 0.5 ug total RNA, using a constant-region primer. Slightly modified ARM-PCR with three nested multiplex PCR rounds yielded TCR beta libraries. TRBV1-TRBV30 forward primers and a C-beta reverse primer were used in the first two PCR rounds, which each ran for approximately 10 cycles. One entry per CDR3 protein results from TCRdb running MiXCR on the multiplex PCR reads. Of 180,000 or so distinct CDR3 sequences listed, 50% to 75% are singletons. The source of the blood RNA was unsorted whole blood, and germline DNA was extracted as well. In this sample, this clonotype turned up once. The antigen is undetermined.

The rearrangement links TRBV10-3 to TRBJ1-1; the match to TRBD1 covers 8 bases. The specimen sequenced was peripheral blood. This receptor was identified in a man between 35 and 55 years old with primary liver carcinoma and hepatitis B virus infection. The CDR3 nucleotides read TGTGCCATCAGTGAGGACAGGGGTAAGGAGACTGAAGCTTTCTTT. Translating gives CAISEDRGKETEAFF.